This TCR beta chain came from a study of blood T cell repertoires in COVID-19. Study context: Spain, Italy and the United States supplied samples that represented acute and convalescent COVID-19. PBMCs, B-cell-depleted T cells, or T cells were the source of the cDNA or gDNA that made up the material.

In the authors' workflow: Counts of nucleated cells, estimated from reference gene primer amplification, were obtained. Generated by immunoSEQ multiplex PCR, the TCRdb table keeps only in-frame clones and is missing some. V and J calls and clone size are as listed in that table; D and trimming were resolved from the DNA. The profile shows approximately 150,000 clones, approximately 88% of them singletons. Germline CDR1 SNHLY, CDR2 FYNNEI. The CDR3 runs to 16 residues. V was cut by 11 bases and J by 0 bases, with 22 bases left in between. The genes are TRBV2 and TRBJ1-1; the D gene is possibly TRBD1 (6 bases). The material sequenced was peripheral blood. The TCR originated in a human donor in a cohort sampled during active COVID-19. CDR3 amino acids: CAGQSILGSLNTEAFF. For the CDR3, the DNA is TGTGCCGGACAGAGCATATTGGGGTCCCTGAACACTGAAGCTTTCTTT.